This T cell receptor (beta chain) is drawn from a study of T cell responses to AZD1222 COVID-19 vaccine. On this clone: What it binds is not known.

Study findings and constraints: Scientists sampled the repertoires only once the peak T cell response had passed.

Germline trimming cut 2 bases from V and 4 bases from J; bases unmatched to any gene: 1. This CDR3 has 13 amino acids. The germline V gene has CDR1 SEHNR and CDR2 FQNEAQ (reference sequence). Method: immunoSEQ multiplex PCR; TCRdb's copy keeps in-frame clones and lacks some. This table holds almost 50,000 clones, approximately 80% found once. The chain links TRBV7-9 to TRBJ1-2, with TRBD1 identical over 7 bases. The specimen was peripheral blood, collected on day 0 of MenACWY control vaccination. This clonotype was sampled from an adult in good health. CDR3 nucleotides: TGTGCCAGCAGCTTAAGGGACAGCTATGGCTACACCTTC. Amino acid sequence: CASSLRDSYGYTF. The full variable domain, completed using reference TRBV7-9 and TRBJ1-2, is DTGVSQNPRHKITKRGQNVTFRCDPISEHNRLYWYRQTLGQGPEFLTYFQNEAQLEKSRLLSDRFSAERPKGSFSTLEIQRTEQGDSAMYLCASSLRDSYGYTFGSGTRLTVV.